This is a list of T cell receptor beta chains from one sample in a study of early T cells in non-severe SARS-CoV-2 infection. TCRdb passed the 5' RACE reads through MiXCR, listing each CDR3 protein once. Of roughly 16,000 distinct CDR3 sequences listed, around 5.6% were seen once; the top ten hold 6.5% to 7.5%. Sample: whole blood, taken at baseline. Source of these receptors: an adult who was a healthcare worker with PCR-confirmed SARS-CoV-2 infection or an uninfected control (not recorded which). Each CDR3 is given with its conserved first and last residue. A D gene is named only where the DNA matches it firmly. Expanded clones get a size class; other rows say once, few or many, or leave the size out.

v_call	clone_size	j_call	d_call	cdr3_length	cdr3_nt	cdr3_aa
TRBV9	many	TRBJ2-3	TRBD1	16	TGTGCCAGCAGCGTAGGGACAGGGGCTTCCACAGATACGCAGTATTTT	CASSVGTGASTDTQYF
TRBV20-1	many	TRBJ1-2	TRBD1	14	TGCAGTGCCCCCCCTCGGACAGGGAGTTATGGCTACACCTTC	CSAPPRTGSYGYTF
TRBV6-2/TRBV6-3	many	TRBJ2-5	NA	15	TGTGCCAGCAGTTACGCCCGGCCTGACCGGGAGACCCAGTACTTC	CASSYARPDRETQYF
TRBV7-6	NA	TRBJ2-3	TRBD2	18	TGTGCCAGCAGCCTGCGACTAGCGGGGGCATCTAGCACAGATACGCAGTATTTT	CASSLRLAGASSTDTQYF
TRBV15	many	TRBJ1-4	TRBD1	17	TGTGCCAGCAGCTTCTCTCCTCCGGGACAGGGGCGGGAAAAACTGTTTTTT	CASSFSPPGQGREKLFF
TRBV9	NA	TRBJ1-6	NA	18	TGTGCCAGCAGCCGCAAAAAGAAAAGGACTTTTGATAATTCACCCCTCCACTTT	CASSRKKKRTFDNSPLHF
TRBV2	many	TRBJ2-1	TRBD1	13	TGTGCCATCACGGACAGGGAGCGGGATGAGCAGTTCTTC	CAITDRERDEQFF
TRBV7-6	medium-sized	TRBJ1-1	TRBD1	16	TGTGCCAGCAGCACCGAAACAGGGGGCATGAACACTGAAGCTTTCTTT	CASSTETGGMNTEAFF
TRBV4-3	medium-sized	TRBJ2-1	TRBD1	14	TGCGCCAGCAGCCGAGGGCAGGGGGCTAGTGAGCAGTTCTTC	CASSRGQGASEQFF
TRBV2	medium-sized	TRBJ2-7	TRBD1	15	TGTGCCAGCAGTGAGTGGGACAGTACCCCCTACGAGCAGTACTTC	CASSEWDSTPYEQYF
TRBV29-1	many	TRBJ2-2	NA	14	TGCAGCACAAAAACAGGGACTGTCACCGGGGAGCTGTTTTTT	CSTKTGTVTGELFF
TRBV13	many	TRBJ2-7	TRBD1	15	TGTGCCAGCAGCTTCTGGCGGGACAGGGCCTACGAGCAGTACTTC	CASSFWRDRAYEQYF
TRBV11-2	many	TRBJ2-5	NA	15	TGTGCCAGCAGCTTAATCAGGACACCCGGGGAGACCCAGTACTTC	CASSLIRTPGETQYF
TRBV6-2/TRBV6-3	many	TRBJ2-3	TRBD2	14	TGTGCCAGCGGACTAGCAGGGGAAGGAGATACGCAGTATTTT	CASGLAGEGDTQYF
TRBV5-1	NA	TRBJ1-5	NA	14	TGCGCCAGCAGCTTCGGGGGGCGAGCAGAGCCCCAGCATTTT	CASSFGGRAEPQHF
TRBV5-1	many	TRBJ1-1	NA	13	TGCGCCAGCAGCGATGCCAAGAACACTGAAGCTTTCTTT	CASSDAKNTEAFF
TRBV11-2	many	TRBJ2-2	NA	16	TGTGCCAGCAGCTTCCTTGGGAGGGGGGACACCGGGGAGCTGTTTTTT	CASSFLGRGDTGELFF
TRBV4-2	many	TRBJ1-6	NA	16	TGTGCCAGCAGCCAAGAAGCGAGACAGTATAATTCACCCCTCCACTTT	CASSQEARQYNSPLHF
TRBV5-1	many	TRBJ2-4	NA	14	TGCGCCAGCAGCGACAGCGGTGGCAACGGCATTCAGTACTTC	CASSDSGGNGIQYF
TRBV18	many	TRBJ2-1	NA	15	TGTGCCAGCTCACCAGCACAGGAATCGTACAATGAGCAGTTCTTC	CASSPAQESYNEQFF
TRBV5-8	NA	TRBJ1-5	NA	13	TGTGCCAGCAGCTTCAGTAGCAATCAGCCCCAGCATTTT	CASSFSSNQPQHF
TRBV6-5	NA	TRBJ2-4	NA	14	TGTGCCAGCAGTCTCGGCAGAGCCAAAAACATTCAGTACTTC	CASSLGRAKNIQYF
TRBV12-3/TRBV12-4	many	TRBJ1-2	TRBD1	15	TGTGCCAGCAGCCCTTTAACAGGGGACGGGGGCGGCTACACCTTC	CASSPLTGDGGGYTF
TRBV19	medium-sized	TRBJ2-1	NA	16	TGTGCCAGTAGTATGGCCCGAGGGGCCTCTTACAATGAGCAGTTCTTC	CASSMARGASYNEQFF
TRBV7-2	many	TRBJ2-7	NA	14	TGTGCCAGCAGCTCGCCCACAGGGTCCCACGAGCAGTACTTC	CASSSPTGSHEQYF
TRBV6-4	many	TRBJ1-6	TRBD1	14	TGTGCCAGCAGTGACGGGACAGGAAATTCACCCCTCCACTTT	CASSDGTGNSPLHF
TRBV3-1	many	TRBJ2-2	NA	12	TGTGCCAGCAGCCTGAACAGCGGGGAGCTGTTTTTT	CASSLNSGELFF
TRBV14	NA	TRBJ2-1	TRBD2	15	TGTGCCAGCAGACGCGCGGGGGACCTATACAATGAGCAGTTCTTC	CASRRAGDLYNEQFF
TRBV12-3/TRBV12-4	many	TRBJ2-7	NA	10	TGTGCCAGCAGTTTTTTGGAGCAGTACTTC	CASSFLEQYF
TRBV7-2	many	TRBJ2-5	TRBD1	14	TGTGCCAGCAGCTCACAGGGGGCCCAAGAGACCCAGTACTTC	CASSSQGAQETQYF
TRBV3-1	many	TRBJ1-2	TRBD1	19	TGTGCCAGCAGCCAAGAAAGAATGGCAGGGGGCAGTGTGTATAGGGGCTACACCTTC	CASSQERMAGGSVYRGYTF
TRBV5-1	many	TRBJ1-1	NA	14	TGCGCCAGCAGCTCTACTGGTCCCGGGACGACGGCTTTCTTT	CASSSTGPGTTAFF
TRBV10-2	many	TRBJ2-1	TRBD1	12	TGCGCCAGCTCCGGGACAGGGAACGAGCAGTTCTTC	CASSGTGNEQFF
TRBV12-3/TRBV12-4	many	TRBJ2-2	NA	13	TGTGCCAGCGGGGGTGGTAACACCGGGGAGCTGTTTTTT	CASGGGNTGELFF
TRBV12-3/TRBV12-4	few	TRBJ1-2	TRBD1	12	TGTGCCAGCCGGGACAGGATGGGTAGCTACACCTTC	CASRDRMGSYTF
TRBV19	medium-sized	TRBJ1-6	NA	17	TGTGCCAGTAGTATAAGGTGGGCCTCCGGAACAAATTCACCCCTCCACTTT	CASSIRWASGTNSPLHF
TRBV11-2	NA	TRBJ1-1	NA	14	TGTGCCAGCGGAGAAGGACACCCGAACACTGAAGCTTTCTTT	CASGEGHPNTEAFF
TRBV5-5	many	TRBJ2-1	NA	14	TGTGCCAGCAGCCCATTTTTCGATCAAGGGGAGCAGTTCTTC	CASSPFFDQGEQFF
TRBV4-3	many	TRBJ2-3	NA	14	TGCGCCAGCAGCCAACTCGATAGCACAGATACGCAGTATTTT	CASSQLDSTDTQYF
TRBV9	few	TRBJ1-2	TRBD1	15	TGTGCCAGCAGCCCGCAGGGGGGACAGGGCCATGGCTACACCTTC	CASSPQGGQGHGYTF
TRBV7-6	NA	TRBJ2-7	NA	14	TGTGCCAGCAGCTTCGACCCACTCACCTACGAGCAGTACTTC	CASSFDPLTYEQYF
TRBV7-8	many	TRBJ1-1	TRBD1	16	TGTGCCAGCAGCCATAACACCGGGACAGGCAACACTGAAGCTTTCTTT	CASSHNTGTGNTEAFF